This TCR beta chain was identified in a study of T cells after posttransplantation cyclophosphamide. CDR1 and CDR2 (germline): SGHVS, FNYEAQ. V dropped 2 bases and J dropped 5 bases, with 15 bases sitting between them. CDR3 length: 16 residues. Only in-frame clones appear in the TCRdb table, and some are missing; sequencing was by immunoSEQ multiplex PCR. The data show about 53,000 clones, 86% seen once. Study conclusions and caveats: Recipient CMV seropositivity and CMV reactivation strongly tracked TRB clonality.

With regard to this clone: Its antigen is undetermined.

The TCR sequence derives from a man younger than 40 with a blood cancer, CMV-positive, and with a related stem cell donor. The chain joins TRBV7-6 to TRBJ2-2, with D possibly matching TRBD2 (6 bases). Sequenced material: PBMCs. CDR3 region: CASSLLVEGRTGELFF. As DNA, the CDR3 is TGTGCCAGCAGCTTATTGGTGGAGGGTCGGACCGGGGAGCTGTTTTTT.